Listed here are 9 T cell receptor beta chains from one sample, sequenced in a study of T cell responses to AZD1222 COVID-19 vaccine. Produced via immunoSEQ multiplex PCR; TCRdb's table is partial and in-frame only. This sample has about 200,000 clones, with 85% to 95% found just once. Here the sequenced sample was peripheral blood, taken on day 0 of MenACWY control vaccination. The receptors originated from an adult in good health.

This chain connects TRBV7-8 to TRBJ1-1; TRBD1 agrees at 8 bases. This CDR3 has 13 residues. V lost 4 bases and J lost 7; bases outside the gene matches: 5. The V gene's germline CDR1 is SGHVS and CDR2 FQNEAQ. As DNA, the CDR3 is TGTGCCAGCAGCTCCCCCGGGACAGGTGAAGCTTTCTTT. Translation gives CASSSPGTGEAFF. Combining the CDR3 with reference TRBV7-8 and TRBJ1-1 gives the whole variable domain GAGVSQSPRYKVAKRGQDVALRCDPISGHVSLFWYQQALGQGPEFLTYFQNEAQLDKSGLPSDRFFAERPEGSVSTLKIQRTQQEDSAVYLCASSSPGTGEAFFGQGTRLTVV.

The J gene is TRBJ1-2, the V gene TRBV6-5; D remains ambiguous. Germline CDR1 is MNHEY and CDR2 is SVGAGI. CDR3 length: 13 amino acids. V lost 5 bases, J lost 6 bases, and 13 bases lay in between. CDR3 sequence (DNA): TGTGCCAGCAGTCGCCCCCGAGATCATGGCTACACCTTC. It encodes CASSRPRDHGYTF.

This chain links TRBV27 with TRBJ1-5, with D unclear. Germline CDR1 reads MNHEY; CDR2 reads SMNVEV (reference sequence). The ends were cut back, 0 bases at V and 1 base at J, with 7 bases in the middle. The CDR3 extends over 15 amino acids. The CDR3 here is CASSLSGVSNQPQHF. The CDR3 DNA sequence: TGTGCCAGCAGTTTATCTGGGGTAAGCAATCAGCCCCAGCATTTT.

The sample holds a few counts of this clone. The chain carries TRBV10-3 and TRBJ1-2; TRBD1 is a possible D gene (6 bases). The V gene lost 3 bases and the J gene lost 5 bases, with 13 bases spanning the gap. Germline lookup yields CDR1 ENHRY and CDR2 SYGVKD. CDR3 length: 14 amino acids. This chain's CDR3 is CAISDTGFGYGYTF. In DNA, the CDR3 is TGTGCCATCAGTGATACAGGGTTTGGGTATGGCTACACCTTC.

This rearrangement joins TRBV12-3 or TRBV12-4 to TRBJ1-1; no clear D. The CDR3 spans 12 residues. Trimming removed 3 bases at V and 8 bases at J, with 10 bases between. CDR3 sequence: CASSFVGSEAFF. In DNA form, the CDR3 reads TGTGCCAGCAGTTTTGTGGGGTCCGAAGCTTTCTTT.

The chain has TRBV6-5 and TRBJ1-6, with 7 bases identical to TRBD1. Germline V lookup: CDR1 MNHEY, CDR2 SVGAGI. Germline trimming cut 2 bases from V and 10 bases from J; bases unmatched to any gene: 8. The CDR3 is 15 residues long. In DNA form, the CDR3 reads TGTGCCAGCAGTTACACAGACAGGGTCGGATCACCCCTCCACTTT. This translates into CASSYTDRVGSPLHF.

The rearrangement links TRBV2 to TRBJ1-2; 10 bases agree with TRBD1. Germline trimming cut 9 bases from V and 7 bases from J; bases unmatched to any gene: 5. Germline V gene sequence: CDR1 SNHLY, CDR2 FYNNEI. The CDR3 has 12 amino acids. The CDR3 coding sequence is TGTGCCAGAAGGGGACAGGGGTCTGGCTACACCTTC. Protein: CARRGQGSGYTF.

The chain couples TRBV28 to TRBJ1-3; TRBD1 agrees at 9 bases. Per germline, CDR1 MDHEN and CDR2 SYDVKM. The CDR3 is 16 residues long. The junction had 14 bases not matched to a gene; V was cut back by 6 bases and J by 8 bases. CDR3 residues: CASRPWTGVSQDTIYF. In DNA, the CDR3 is TGTGCCAGCAGGCCATGGACAGGGGTATCTCAAGACACCATATATTTT.

J is TRBJ1-2 and V is TRBV7-2, with 7 bases fitting TRBD1. The CDR3 is 14 residues long. Germline V lookup: CDR1 SGHTA, CDR2 FQGNSA. V gave up 4 bases and J gave up 3 bases; unmatched junction bases: 5. The CDR3 nucleotides are TGTGCCAGCAGCTCGACAACAGGGGACTATGGCTACACCTTC. Its translation is CASSSTTGDYGYTF.